Shown below are 15 T cell receptor beta chains from a single sample sequenced in a study of blood T cell repertoires in COVID-19. The assay was immunoSEQ multiplex PCR, and TCRdb's table has in-frame clones only and misses some. The sample lists some 85,000 clones; under 80% were seen once. Source material: peripheral blood. All receptors derive from a woman of 80 years or more with active or convalescent COVID-19.

In this sample, this clone turned up once. The chain couples TRBV7-9 to TRBJ1-3; 7 bases map to TRBD1. The V gene's germline CDR1 is SEHNR and CDR2 FQNEAQ (reference sequence). CDR3 length equals 16 residues. The trim removed 5 bases at V and 3 bases at J, leaving 10 bases unmatched. The CDR3 DNA reads TGTGCCAGCAGCCCCCAGACAGGGAAGCTTGGAAACACCATATATTTT. Translation gives CASSPQTGKLGNTIYF.

V and J are TRBV3-1 (or the pseudogene TRBV3-2) and TRBJ2-1, with D unresolved. The V gene's germline CDR1 is LGHDT and CDR2 YNNKEL (reference sequence). The CDR3 runs to 14 residues. Deletions cut 2 bases from V and 4 bases from J, with 9 bases between. CDR3 coding DNA: TGTGCCAGCAGCCAATCCCTAGGATACAATGAGCAGTTCTTC. Amino acid sequence: CASSQSLGYNEQFF.

The chain has TRBV27 and TRBJ1-3, with TRBD1 identical over 7 bases. Germline assignment: CDR1 MNHEY and CDR2 SMNVEV (reference sequence). J lost 4 bases, V lost 2 bases, and 2 bases had no gene match. CDR3 length equals 14 residues. The CDR3 DNA reads TGTGCCAGCAGTTTACAAGGGGGCGGAAACACCATATATTTT. Translation gives CASSLQGGGNTIYF.

V usage is TRBV6-2 or TRBV6-3 and J usage is TRBJ1-5, with a weak D call TRBD1 (5 bases). The CDR3 runs to 13 residues. The germline V gene has CDR1 MNHEY and CDR2 SVGEGT. V was clipped by 0 bases and J by 6 bases, with 6 bases between them. This CDR3 is CASSYSDSQPQHF. The CDR3 DNA is TGTGCCAGCAGTTACTCCGACAGTCAGCCCCAGCATTTT.

The chain combines TRBV18 with TRBJ2-6; 7 bases are a match to TRBD2. The CDR3 consists of 16 residues. CDR1 is KGHSH and CDR2 is LQKENI in the germline V gene. V shed 2 bases, J shed 0 bases, and the junction held 1 base outside the gene matches. The CDR3 protein is CASSPAGDSGANVLTF. DNA of the CDR3: TGTGCCAGCTCACCAGCGGGGGACTCTGGGGCCAACGTCCTGACTTTC.

This chain links TRBV11-1 with TRBJ2-7; no clear D. Trimming pared 3 bases from V and 0 bases from J, leaving 3 bases between. Germline V gene data show CDR1 as SGHAT and CDR2 as FQDESV (reference sequence). The CDR3 has 12 amino acids. The CDR3: CASSFVSYEQYF. As DNA, the CDR3 is TGTGCCAGCAGCTTCGTCTCCTACGAGCAGTACTTC.

The CDR3 sequence: CASSRTGGSAGELFF. The CDR3, as DNA: TGTGCCAGCAGTCGGACAGGGGGCAGTGCCGGGGAGCTGTTTTTT. V is TRBV5-5 and J is TRBJ2-2, with 11 nucleotides matching TRBD1. The CDR3 has 15 residues. Germline lookup yields CDR1 SGHKS and CDR2 YYEKEE (reference sequence). Losses at the gene ends were 5 bases for V and 6 bases for J; bases not matched to a gene: 6.

The chain is built from TRBV5-5 and TRBJ1-1; possibly TRBD1 for D (6 bases). Trimming stripped 2 bases from V and 11 bases from J, with 16 bases between. This CDR3 has 13 amino acids. Germline-derived CDR1 and CDR2 are SGHKS and YYEKEE (reference sequence). CDR3 residues: CASSFRGAQGAFF. CDR3 bases: TGTGCCAGCAGCTTCCGGGGGGCCCAGGGGGCTTTCTTT. The entire variable domain, with the rest obtained from reference TRBV5-5 and TRBJ1-1, is as follows: DAGVTQSPTHLIKTRGQQVTLRCSPISGHKSVSWYQQVLGQGPQFIFQYYEKEERGRGNFPDRFSARQFPNYSSELNVNALLLGDSALYLCASSFRGAQGAFFGQGTRLTVV.

This clone was counted only a few times. The V and J genes are TRBV4-1 and TRBJ2-7; TRBD1 matches 9 bases. V lost 4 bases and J lost 7; bases outside the gene matches: 11. The CDR3 length is 15 residues. Germline CDR1 MGHRA, CDR2 YSYEKL. The CDR3 region is CASSRPGQGFGEQYF. CDR3 DNA sequence: TGCGCCAGCAGCCGTCCGGGACAGGGATTTGGAGAGCAGTACTTC.

In its sample, this clone was seen a few times. The genes are TRBV11-2 and TRBJ1-2; no reliable D call. There are 15 residues in the CDR3. The V end lost 6 bases, the J end lost 4 bases, and 18 bases lay between the germline ends. Germline V gives CDR1 SGHAT, CDR2 FQNNGV. The CDR3 DNA reads as TGTGCCAGCAGTTACTCCCCGGGAAGTATCTATGGCTACACCTTC. The encoded protein is CASSYSPGSIYGYTF.

The chain employs TRBV6-5 and TRBJ2-7, with TRBD1 as a possible D gene (6 bases). V lost 2 bases and J 4 bases, leaving 18 bases between the germline ends. CDR3 length: 16 amino acids. CDR1 is MNHEY and CDR2 is SVGAGI in the germline V gene. The CDR3 bases are TGTGCCAGCAGTTACCTAAGACAGGAATTAACGTACGAGCAGTACTTC. Its protein product is CASSYLRQELTYEQYF.

The rearrangement links TRBV28 to TRBJ2-7; D may be TRBD1 (5 bases). This CDR3 region has 12 residues. The V end lost 5 bases, the J end lost 6 bases, and 11 bases lay between the germline ends. Per germline, CDR1 MDHEN and CDR2 SYDVKM. In DNA, the CDR3 is TGTGCCAGCAGTCCCTCCAGGGCCGAGCAGTACTTC. Its protein is CASSPSRAEQYF.

The chain is built from TRBV7-8 and TRBJ2-3, with D possibly matching TRBD1 (6 bases). Germline CDR1 is SGHVS and CDR2 is FQNEAQ. The CDR3 spans 12 residues. V dropped 5 bases and J dropped 9 bases, with 12 bases sitting between them. CDR3 sequence (DNA): TGTGCCAGCAGCCCAGAGGGGGTCACGCAGTATTTT. It codes for CASSPEGVTQYF.

The chain carries TRBV25-1 and TRBJ2-7; 10 bases align to TRBD1. The ends lost 1 base at V and 5 bases at J; junction bases unmatched: 5. Germline V gene lookup returns CDR1 MGHDK and CDR2 SYGVNS. The CDR3 consists of 15 residues. Here the CDR3 DNA reads TGTGCCAGCAGTGAATCGGGACAGGGGTCCCACGAGCAGTACTTC. It encodes CASSESGQGSHEQYF.

The genes are TRBV9 and TRBJ1-1; 8 bases agree with TRBD1. CDR1 and CDR2 (germline): SGDLS, YYNGEE. The CDR3 is made up of 17 amino acids. V shed 0 bases, J shed 6 bases, and the junction held 13 bases outside the gene matches. The CDR3 region has the DNA TGTGCCAGCAGCGTAGCGCCAGACGGGACAGGTGGTGCTGAAGCTTTCTTT. As protein: CASSVAPDGTGGAEAFF.